Below, 27 T cell receptor beta chains from the same sample are listed, as sequenced in a study of T cells after posttransplantation cyclophosphamide. The protocol was immunoSEQ multiplex PCR, while the TCRdb copy is restricted to in-frame clones and leaves out a portion. The sample contains about 24,000 clones, none of them singletons. The sequenced sample was PBMCs. These receptors originate from a woman aged 60 to 75 in good health, CMV-negative, and a related stem cell transplant donor.

Many counts were recorded for this clone. The chain joins TRBV7-8 to TRBJ2-1, with 7 bases matching TRBD1. The CDR3 has 14 residues. CDR1 is SGHVS, CDR2 FQNEAQ, per germline. Losses at the gene ends were 5 bases for V and 9 bases for J; bases not matched to a gene: 10. The CDR3 is CASSIKHRDSEQFF. CDR3 DNA sequence: TGTGCCAGCAGCATAAAACACCGGGACAGTGAGCAGTTCTTC. The variable domain in full, completed from reference TRBV7-8 and TRBJ2-1, reads GAGVSQSPRYKVAKRGQDVALRCDPISGHVSLFWYQQALGQGPEFLTYFQNEAQLDKSGLPSDRFFAERPEGSVSTLKIQRTQQEDSAVYLCASSIKHRDSEQFFGPGTRLTVL.

This clone was recorded many times. CDR3 in amino acids: CASSLATSDLYEQYF. CDR3 coding DNA: TGCGCCAGCAGCTTGGCGACTAGCGACCTCTACGAGCAGTACTTC. The chain uses TRBV5-1 and TRBJ2-7; 8 nucleotides match TRBD2. Germline values: CDR1 SGHRS, CDR2 YFSETQ. The CDR3 is 15 residues long. With 0 bases clipped from V and 3 bases from J, the junction kept 5 bases outside the gene matches.

This clone appeared a few times. This sequence joins TRBV18 and TRBJ1-5; D is ambiguous. Germline-derived CDR1 and CDR2 are KGHSH and LQKENI. This CDR3 contains 14 residues. V lost 3 bases and J lost 1, with 7 bases in between. The CDR3 DNA sequence: TGTGCCAGCTCACCGCTACCCAGCAATCAGCCCCAGCATTTT. Amino acids: CASSPLPSNQPQHF.

The table lists this clone with many counts. This rearrangement joins TRBV7-9 to TRBJ1-3; no reliable D call. Trimming shortened V by 1 base and J by 3 bases, and 7 bases separated the two germline ends. The germline V gene has CDR1 SEHNR and CDR2 FQNEAQ (reference sequence). The CDR3 has 14 residues. Here the CDR3 DNA reads TGTGCCAGCAGCTTAGGGCCAGGTGGAAACACCATATATTTT. Amino acids: CASSLGPGGNTIYF.

This clone turned up a few times. The chain employs TRBV6-6 and TRBJ1-5, with D hard to call. Trimming shortened V by 4 bases and J by 3 bases, and 4 bases separated the two germline ends. The length of the CDR3 is 12 residues. Germline V gives CDR1 MNHNY, CDR2 SVGAGI (reference sequence). Written as DNA, the CDR3 is TGTGCCAGCAGTTCATTCAATCAGCCCCAGCATTTT. Translated: CASSSFNQPQHF.

This clone has a count of ten or more. The chain employs TRBV19 and TRBJ1-5, with TRBD1 as a possible D gene (6 bases). The CDR3 has 13 residues. V dropped 7 bases and J dropped 4 bases, with 11 bases sitting between them. The germline V gene encodes CDR1 LNHDA and CDR2 SQIVND (reference sequence). Here the CDR3 reads CASTGRGNQPQHF. Here the CDR3 DNA reads TGTGCCAGTACCGGGAGGGGGAATCAGCCCCAGCATTTT.

This sequence joins TRBV5-1 and TRBJ2-5, with TRBD1 matching 7 bases. Near its end, the DNA agrees better with TRBJ2-7, so the J call may be wrong. CDR3 length: 13 residues. Per the germline V gene, CDR1 is SGHRS and CDR2 is YFSETQ. In DNA form, the CDR3 reads TGCGCCAGCAGCCTGGGACAGAGCTACGAGCAGTACTTC. It specifies CASSLGQSYEQYF.

In the case of this clone: One end of the junction varies from germline; a read error may be responsible. The same CDR3 also results from other DNA sequences found in this sample. The gene calls are TRBV7-2 and TRBJ1-6; 8 nucleotides align to TRBD1. The CDR3 is 15 residues long. From germline, CDR1 is SGHTA and CDR2 FQGNSA. The CDR3 is CASSLDGTGDSPLHF. DNA of the CDR3: TGTGCCAGCAGCTTAGACGGGACAGGCGATTCCCCCCTCCACTTT.

The V gene is TRBV10-3, the J gene TRBJ1-2; 10 bases are shared with TRBD1. The ends lost 3 bases at V and 3 bases at J; junction bases unmatched: 10. The CDR3 extends over 17 amino acids. The germline V gene has CDR1 ENHRY and CDR2 SYGVKD. The CDR3 loop is CAISEGGRDRGDYGYTF. The DNA for the CDR3 is TGTGCCATCAGTGAAGGGGGCCGGGACAGGGGAGACTATGGCTACACCTTC.

This clone was found many times. The chain couples TRBV6-6 to TRBJ2-3, with no clear D. CDR3 length equals 14 residues. The V and J ends lost 2 bases and 0 bases respectively, with 6 bases between them. Germline CDR1 MNHNY, CDR2 SVGAGI (reference sequence). The CDR3 reads CASSYPTSTDTQYF. Here the CDR3 DNA reads TGTGCCAGCAGTTACCCTACCAGCACAGATACGCAGTATTTT.

The sample holds many counts of this clone. The chain uses TRBV7-9 and TRBJ2-7, with a possible D match to TRBD2 (6 bases). V was pared by 1 base and J by 5 bases, with 12 bases between. The CDR3 runs 14 residues. Germline-derived CDR1 and CDR2 are SEHNR and FQNEAQ (reference sequence). The CDR3 reads CASSLDGGIDEQYF. The CDR3 DNA is TGTGCCAGCAGCTTAGACGGCGGGATTGACGAGCAGTACTTC.

This clone was recorded many times. The rearrangement links TRBV2 to TRBJ2-1; TRBD2 aligns across 9 bases. The CDR3 is 15 amino acids. Germline CDR1 reads SNHLY; CDR2 reads FYNNEI. The junction had 5 bases not matched to a gene; V was cut back by 8 bases and J by 0 bases. This CDR3 is CASASSGISYNEQFF. CDR3 sequence (DNA): TGTGCCAGCGCCTCTAGCGGGATCTCCTACAATGAGCAGTTCTTC.

This clone was observed a handful of times. The chain has TRBV6-5 and TRBJ2-3; D is perhaps TRBD2 (6 bases). V shed 6 bases and J shed 5 bases, with 18 bases lying between them. Germline loops: CDR1 MNHEY, CDR2 SVGAGI. CDR3 length equals 15 residues. DNA of the CDR3: TGTGCCAGCAGACCGGACCTCCTCGGGAGAGATACGCAGTATTTT. It specifies CASRPDLLGRDTQYF.

Many counts were recorded for this clone. As DNA, the CDR3 is TGTGCCATCAGTGAGCCGGACATGGCGAGGGCGGGGAGGGAAGATACGCAGTATTTT. Protein sequence: CAISEPDMARAGREDTQYF. The chain couples TRBV10-3 to TRBJ2-3, with TRBD2 matching over 7 bases. The V gene's germline CDR1 is ENHRY and CDR2 SYGVKD. This CDR3 region has 19 residues. V was pared by 2 bases and J by 5 bases, with 19 bases of the junction left unmatched.

This clone was picked up many times. The chain uses TRBV7-9 and TRBJ1-2; 7 bases match TRBD1. From germline, CDR1 is SEHNR and CDR2 FQNEAQ (reference sequence). The CDR3 runs to 16 residues. V dropped 7 bases and J dropped 3; count of bases not matched to a gene: 14. The CDR3 here is CASTTRDRGNYYGYTF. As DNA, the CDR3 is TGTGCCAGCACCACCCGGGACAGAGGGAATTACTATGGCTACACCTTC.

This clone was seen a handful of times. The chain employs TRBV18 and TRBJ2-7, with D perhaps matching TRBD1 (7 bases). Looked up from germline, CDR1 is KGHSH and CDR2 is LQKENI. Deletions cut 4 bases from V and 2 bases from J, with 15 bases between. The CDR3 totals 15 residues. DNA of the CDR3: TGTGCCAGCTCACAGGGGGCGGGGATCCCCTACGAGCAGTACTTC. Its translation is CASSQGAGIPYEQYF.

This clone was seen repeatedly, ten times or more. The V call is TRBV11-2, the J call TRBJ2-1; 16 bases agree with TRBD2. This CDR3 comprises 17 residues. In germline, CDR1 is SGHAT, CDR2 FQNNGV. The trim removed 5 bases at V and 7 bases at J, leaving 8 bases unmatched. CDR3 nucleotides: TGTGCCAGCAGCGCCCAGGGACTAGCGGGAGGGCCAAATGAGCAGTTCTTC. Amino acid sequence: CASSAQGLAGGPNEQFF.

The chain combines TRBV27 with TRBJ1-1; the match to TRBD1 covers 9 bases. Germline values: CDR1 MNHEY, CDR2 SMNVEV (reference sequence). V dropped 6 bases and J dropped 1; count of bases not matched to a gene: 3. CDR3 length: 14 amino acids. The CDR3 nucleotides are TGTGCCAGCAGCTTGGACAGGGGGAACACTGAAGCTTTCTTT. Residues: CASSLDRGNTEAFF.

This clone was detected ten times or more. The rearrangement joins TRBV7-2 to TRBJ2-1; D gene ambiguous. Trimming left V 4 bases short and J 9 bases short, with 10 bases between. CDR3 size: 12 residues. CDR1 SGHTA and CDR2 FQGNSA come from the germline V gene. In DNA form, the CDR3 reads TGTGCCAGCAGCTCCGGTCGCGTTGAGCAGTTCTTC. Translation: CASSSGRVEQFF.

This clone appeared many times. The CDR3 sequence is CASSTGGNIQYF. For the CDR3, the DNA is TGTGCCAGTAGTACAGGGGGAAACATTCAGTACTTC. The chain links TRBV19 to TRBJ2-4; TRBD1 aligns across 7 bases. Germline loops: CDR1 LNHDA, CDR2 SQIVND (reference sequence). The J segment lost 6 bases and the V segment lost 4 bases, leaving 0 bases of the junction unmatched. The CDR3 consists of 12 residues. Drawing the rest from reference TRBV19 and TRBJ2-4, the complete variable domain is DGGITQSPKYLFRKEGQNVTLSCEQNLNHDAMYWYRQDPGQGLRLIYYSQIVNDFQKGDIAEGYSVSREKKESFPLTVTSAQKNPTAFYLCASSTGGNIQYFGAGTRLSVL.

In its sample, this clone was seen many times. This chain uses TRBV28 with TRBJ1-3; 8 positions agree with TRBD1. This CDR3 is built from 15 residues. Germline-derived CDR1 and CDR2 are MDHEN and SYDVKM. V lost 7 bases, J lost 4 bases, and 9 bases stayed unmatched. CDR3 residues: CASTLDRVRGNTIYF. The CDR3 DNA sequence: TGTGCCAGCACTTTGGACAGGGTACGCGGAAACACCATATATTTT.

This clone showed up many times. This chain joins TRBV11-2 and TRBJ2-2; D remains ambiguous. Germline V CDR1 and CDR2: SGHAT, FQNNGV. V was pared by 1 base and J by 8 bases, with 11 bases between. This CDR3 contains 14 residues. CDR3 in amino acids: CASSLVAGWGELFF. The CDR3 DNA is TGTGCCAGCAGCTTAGTAGCCGGCTGGGGGGAGCTGTTTTTT.

In its sample, this clone was seen many times. V is TRBV19 and J is TRBJ2-5, with TRBD1 matching 11 bases. The CDR3 loop spans 15 amino acids. Germline values: CDR1 LNHDA, CDR2 SQIVND (reference sequence). Trimming took 5 bases from V and 4 from J; bases not matched to a gene: 6. CDR3 DNA: TGTGCCAGTAGTCCAAGGACAGGGGGCACAGAGACCCAGTACTTC. Protein sequence: CASSPRTGGTETQYF.

Many counts were recorded for this clone. This sequence joins TRBV6-6 and TRBJ1-2, with 9 bases matching TRBD1. J lost 5 bases, V lost 7 bases, and 8 bases had no gene match. The CDR3 totals 14 residues. Per germline, CDR1 MNHNY and CDR2 SVGAGI (reference sequence). CDR3: CASTLDGTGYGYTF. The DNA for the CDR3 is TGTGCCAGCACCCTAGACGGGACAGGGTATGGCTACACCTTC.

In this sample, this clone turned up many times. The gene calls are TRBV2 and TRBJ1-2; D is unresolved. The germline gives CDR1 SNHLY, CDR2 FYNNEI. The CDR3 runs to 11 residues. Deletions cut 8 bases from V and 7 bases from J, with 11 bases between. The CDR3 protein is CASERFPGYTF. The CDR3 DNA reads TGTGCCAGCGAGCGATTTCCTGGCTACACCTTC. The full variable domain, with the rest looked up from reference TRBV2 and TRBJ1-2, is EPEVTQTPSHQVTQMGQEVILRCVPISNHLYFYWYRQILGQKVEFLVSFYNNEISEKSEIFDDQFSVERPDGSNFTLKIRSTKLEDSAMYFCASERFPGYTFGSGTRLTVV.

Ten or more counts support this clone. The chain combines TRBV7-9 with TRBJ2-1; 9 nucleotides align to TRBD2. Germline V gene sequence: CDR1 SEHNR, CDR2 FQNEAQ (reference sequence). This CDR3 spans 17 amino acids. Unmatched junction bases numbered 10, after V lost 5 bases and J lost 2 bases. In nucleotides, the CDR3 is TGTGCCAGCAGCCCCCGGGGAGCGGGAGGAACCTACAATGAGCAGTTCTTC. Its translation: CASSPRGAGGTYNEQFF.

This clone showed up many times. This chain connects TRBV2 to TRBJ1-6, with a weak D call TRBD1 (5 bases). The CDR3 covers 14 residues. Per the germline V gene, CDR1 is SNHLY and CDR2 is FYNNEI. V gave up 10 bases and J gave up 7 bases, with 17 bases separating them. The CDR3, as DNA: TGTGCCACAAGGCGTGGTCGGGGGAATTCACCCCTCCACTTT. Protein: CATRRGRGNSPLHF.